Listed below are T cell receptor beta chains from one sample, sequenced in a study of T cell responses to AZD1222 COVID-19 vaccine. The protocol was immunoSEQ multiplex PCR, while the TCRdb copy is restricted to in-frame clones and leaves out a portion. This sample has tens of thousands of clones; about 90% occur once, and the top ten carry around 5.2%. Sequences were derived from peripheral blood, sampled on day 0 of AZD1222 vaccination. Every receptor here comes from an adult in good health. CDR3s include the opening cysteine and the closing phenylalanine or tryptophan. Fields, in order: V gene, J gene, CDR3 protein.

v_gene: TRBV18; j_gene: TRBJ1-3; CDR3aa: CASSPPLSSSGNTIYF
v_gene: TRBV2; j_gene: TRBJ2-1; CDR3aa: CASHDRGRGNEQFF
v_gene: TRBV7-2; j_gene: TRBJ1-4; CDR3aa: CASSLGAASEKLFF
v_gene: TRBV5-6; j_gene: TRBJ1-5; CDR3aa: CASSSLGRGLNQPQHF
v_gene: TRBV11-1; j_gene: TRBJ1-1; CDR3aa: CASSLQQNTEAFF
v_gene: TRBV7-2; j_gene: TRBJ2-1; CDR3aa: CASSLATERGQFF
v_gene: TRBV7-3; j_gene: TRBJ2-3; CDR3aa: CASSPRTSGGADTQYF
v_gene: TRBV18; j_gene: TRBJ1-6; CDR3aa: CASSSAGTHYNSPLHF
v_gene: TRBV4-2; j_gene: TRBJ1-2; CDR3aa: CASSQKRDPANYGYTF
v_gene: TRBV3-1/TRBV3-2; j_gene: TRBJ2-1; CDR3aa: CASSPGGASLRNEQFF
v_gene: TRBV27; j_gene: TRBJ1-6; CDR3aa: CASSLRDRRSYNSPLHF
v_gene: TRBV18; j_gene: TRBJ1-1; CDR3aa: CASSPAGENMNTEAFF
v_gene: TRBV6-5; j_gene: TRBJ2-7; CDR3aa: CASSYSGQVSYEQYF
v_gene: TRBV5-1; j_gene: TRBJ1-4; CDR3aa: CASSSTATNEKLFF
v_gene: TRBV9; j_gene: TRBJ1-2; CDR3aa: CASSGEYGYTF
v_gene: TRBV6-5; j_gene: TRBJ2-7; CDR3aa: CASRGWTPGSYEQYF
v_gene: TRBV27; j_gene: TRBJ1-2; CDR3aa: CASSPLGPRLGLGYTF
v_gene: TRBV28; j_gene: TRBJ1-2; CDR3aa: CASSLNQANYGYTF
v_gene: TRBV19; j_gene: TRBJ1-2; CDR3aa: CASSGQNYGYTF
v_gene: TRBV12-5; j_gene: TRBJ1-1; CDR3aa: CASGLGRHTEAFF